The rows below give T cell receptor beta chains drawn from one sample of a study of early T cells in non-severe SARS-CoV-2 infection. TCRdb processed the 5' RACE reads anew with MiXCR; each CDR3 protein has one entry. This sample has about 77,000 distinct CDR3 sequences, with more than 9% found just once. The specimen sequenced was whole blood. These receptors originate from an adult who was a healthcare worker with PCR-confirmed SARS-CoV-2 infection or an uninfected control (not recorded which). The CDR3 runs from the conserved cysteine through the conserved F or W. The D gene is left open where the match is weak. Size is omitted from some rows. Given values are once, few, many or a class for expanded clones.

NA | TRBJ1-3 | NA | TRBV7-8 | TGTGCCAGCAGCCCAGGGGCCAGCTCTGGAAACACCATATATTTT | CASSPGASSGNTIYF
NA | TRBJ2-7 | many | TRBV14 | TGTGCCAGCAGTCGACCGGGACCAACCTACGAGCAGTACTTC | CASSRPGPTYEQYF
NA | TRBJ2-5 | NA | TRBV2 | TGTGCCAGCAGTGGCACGGGGCTAGAGACCCAGTACTTC | CASSGTGLETQYF
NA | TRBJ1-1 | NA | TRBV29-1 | TGCAGCGTTGAAGTGCAAAGAAACACTGAAGCTTTCTTT | CSVEVQRNTEAFF
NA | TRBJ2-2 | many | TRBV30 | TGTGCCTGGAGTTGGACAGCTAGCACCGGGGAGCTGTTTTTT | CAWSWTASTGELFF
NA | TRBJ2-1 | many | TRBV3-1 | TGTGCCAGCAGCCAAGATCGGGACTTCAATGAGCAGTTCTTC | CASSQDRDFNEQFF
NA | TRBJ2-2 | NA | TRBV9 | TGTGCCAGCAGCGTCTTGGACAGCTACACCGGGGAGCTGTTTTTT | CASSVLDSYTGELFF
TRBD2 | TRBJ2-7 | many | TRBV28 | TGTGCCAGCATCGGAAACCCCTTAGGCGGGAGGTTAAGTTCCTACGAGCAGTACTTC | CASIGNPLGGRLSSYEQYF
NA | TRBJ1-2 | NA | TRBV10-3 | TGTGCCATCAGTGAATCCCCCAGATATGGCTACACCTTC | CAISESPRYGYTF
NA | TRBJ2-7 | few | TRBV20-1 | TGCAGTGCCGAACCTTCCGTAAACTCCTACGAGCAGTACTTC | CSAEPSVNSYEQYF
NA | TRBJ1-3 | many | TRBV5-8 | TGTGCCAGCCGGACGGTTGGCTCTGGAAACACCATATATTTT | CASRTVGSGNTIYF
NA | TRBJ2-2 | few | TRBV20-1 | TGCAGTGCTAGTGGTCCCGGGGAGCTGTTTTTT | CSASGPGELFF
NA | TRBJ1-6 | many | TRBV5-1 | TGCGCCAGCAGCTCCTCGGCAGGGTCGTCCCCTAATTCACCCCTCCACTTT | CASSSSAGSSPNSPLHF
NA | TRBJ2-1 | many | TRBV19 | TGTGCCAGTAGTATGAGGGGACAAGGCAATGAGCAGTTCTTC | CASSMRGQGNEQFF
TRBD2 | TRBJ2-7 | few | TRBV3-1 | TGTGCCAGCAGCCTCCTAGCGGGAGCCTACGAGCAGTACTTC | CASSLLAGAYEQYF
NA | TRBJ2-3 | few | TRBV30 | TGTGCCTGGAAGGTAGGACTGGCAGCCTCAGATACGCAGTATTTT | CAWKVGLAASDTQYF
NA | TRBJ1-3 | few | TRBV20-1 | TGCAGTGGCCGCCTGTCTGGAAACACCATATATTTT | CSGRLSGNTIYF
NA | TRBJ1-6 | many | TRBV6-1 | TGTGCCAGCAGCCTAAATTCACCCCTCCACTTT | CASSLNSPLHF
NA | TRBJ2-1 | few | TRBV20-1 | TGCAGTGCCAGGAGCAATGAGCAGTTCTTC | CSARSNEQFF
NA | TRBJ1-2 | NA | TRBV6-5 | TGTGCCGCACACAGCATACCGTATGGCTACACCTTC | CAAHSIPYGYTF
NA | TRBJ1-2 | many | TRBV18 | TGTGCCAGCTCGCGGTCGGGTTTTAACTATGGCTACACCTTC | CASSRSGFNYGYTF
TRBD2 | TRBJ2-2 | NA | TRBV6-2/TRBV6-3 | TGTGCCAGCAGAGCTAGCGGGAGTACCTCCGCCGGGGAGCTGTTTTTT | CASRASGSTSAGELFF
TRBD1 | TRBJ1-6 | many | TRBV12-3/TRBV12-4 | TGTGCCAGCAGGATAGACAGGGGCCAGTCACCCCTCCACTTT | CASRIDRGQSPLHF
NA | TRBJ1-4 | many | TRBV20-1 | TGCAGTGCCCGGACAGTTGATGAAAAACTGTTTTTT | CSARTVDEKLFF
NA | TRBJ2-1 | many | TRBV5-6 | TGTGCCAGCAGTCAAAGACCTAGGGATGAGCAGTTCTTC | CASSQRPRDEQFF
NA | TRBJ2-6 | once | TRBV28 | TGTGCCACCCTGGACGGGGTCTCTGGGGCCAACGTCCTGACTTTC | CATLDGVSGANVLTF
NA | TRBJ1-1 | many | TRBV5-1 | TGCGCCAGCAGCTTGCGTGAACAGGCTGGGAACACTGAAGCTTTCTTT | CASSLREQAGNTEAFF
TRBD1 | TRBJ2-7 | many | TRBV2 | TGTGCCAGCAGTAGACAGGGGCAAGTCTACGAGCAGTACTTC | CASSRQGQVYEQYF
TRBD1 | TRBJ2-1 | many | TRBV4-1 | TGCGCCAGCAGCCCTCGACAGGGAAATGAGCAGTTCTTC | CASSPRQGNEQFF
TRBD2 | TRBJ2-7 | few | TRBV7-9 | TGTGCCAGCAGCGGGACTAGCGGGATCCGCTCCTACGAGCAGTACTTC | CASSGTSGIRSYEQYF
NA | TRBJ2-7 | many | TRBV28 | TGTGCCAGCAGTACCCGGGGAAGGGGGGCCTACGAGCAGTACTTC | CASSTRGRGAYEQYF
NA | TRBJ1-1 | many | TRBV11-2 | TGTGCCAGCAGCTGGAGGGCGTTGGGCACTGAAGCTTTCTTT | CASSWRALGTEAFF
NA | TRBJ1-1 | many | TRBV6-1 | TGTGCCAGCAGTGAGGTGTGGGGAGGGAACACTGAAGCTTTCTTT | CASSEVWGGNTEAFF
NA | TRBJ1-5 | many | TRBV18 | TGTGCCAGCTCTCCTCAGGGGAAGGGTGTGCAGCCCCAGCATTTT | CASSPQGKGVQPQHF
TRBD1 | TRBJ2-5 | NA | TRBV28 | TGTGCCAGCAGCCAGACAGGGACCTTGGAGACCCAGTACTTC | CASSQTGTLETQYF
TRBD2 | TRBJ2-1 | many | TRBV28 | TGTGCCAGCAGTATAACCCCTAGCGGGGGGTACAATGAGCAGTTCTTC | CASSITPSGGYNEQFF
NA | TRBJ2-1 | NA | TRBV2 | TGTGCCAGCAGCGCTACCTACAATGAGCAGTTCTTC | CASSATYNEQFF
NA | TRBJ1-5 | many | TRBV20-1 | TGCAGTGCTAGAGTCCAGAATAGCAATCAGCCCCAGCATTTT | CSARVQNSNQPQHF
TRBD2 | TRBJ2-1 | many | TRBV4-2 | TGTGCCAGCAGCCAAGTGCGGGAGCCGCCGTTCTTC | CASSQVREPPFF
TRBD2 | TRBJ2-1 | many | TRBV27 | TGTGCCAGCAGTTCGCCTCCGCGGGGCGGGAGGCCTGGAAATGAGCAGTTCTTC | CASSSPPRGGRPGNEQFF
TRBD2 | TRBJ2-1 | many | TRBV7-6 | TGTGCCAGCAGCTCCACCGGGACTAGCGGGAGGAGCGAGCAGTTCTTC | CASSSTGTSGRSEQFF
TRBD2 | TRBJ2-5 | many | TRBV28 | TGTGCCAGCAGTATGGACCGGACCGGGACTAGCCCCCAAGAGACCCAGTACTTC | CASSMDRTGTSPQETQYF
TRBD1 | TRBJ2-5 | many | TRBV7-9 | TGTGCCAGCAGCTTAGCGGGACAGGCACTCCAAGAGACCCAGTACTTC | CASSLAGQALQETQYF
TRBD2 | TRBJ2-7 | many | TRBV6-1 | TGTGCCAGCACGTCCGGGACTAGCGGACTCTACGAGCAGTACTTC | CASTSGTSGLYEQYF
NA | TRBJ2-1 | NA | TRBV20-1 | TGCAGTGCTTTGGACGTCAATGAGCAGTTCTTC | CSALDVNEQFF
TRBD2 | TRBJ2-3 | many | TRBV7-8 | TGTGCCAGCAGCCCTTTCATTACCCGGGGGGAAAAGACAGATACGCAGTATTTT | CASSPFITRGEKTDTQYF
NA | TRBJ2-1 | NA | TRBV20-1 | TGCAGTGCTAGCCCCCCTGAGCGGAGCTCCTACAATGAGCAGTTCTTC | CSASPPERSSYNEQFF
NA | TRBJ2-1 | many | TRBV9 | TGTGCCAGCAGCCCGGACGCAGCTTCCTACAATGAGCAGTTCTTC | CASSPDAASYNEQFF
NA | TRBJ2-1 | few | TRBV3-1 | TGTGCCAGCAGCCAAGTGTCGGGGATTACCTACAATGAGCAGTTCTTC | CASSQVSGITYNEQFF
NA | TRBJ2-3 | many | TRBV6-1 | TGTGCCAGCAGTCAGAGACTATCACCGGGGGATACGCAGTATTTT | CASSQRLSPGDTQYF
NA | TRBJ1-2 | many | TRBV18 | TGTGCCAGCTCACCGACCCAGGAGAAAGGCTACACCTTC | CASSPTQEKGYTF
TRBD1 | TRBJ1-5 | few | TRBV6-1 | TGTGCCAGCAGTGAAGCGCCGGGACAGGGGCGCGGTTCCAATCAGCCCCAGCATTTT | CASSEAPGQGRGSNQPQHF
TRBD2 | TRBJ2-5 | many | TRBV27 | TGTGCCAGCAGCCTACGTCTTGCGGGGACTAGCGGGCAGACCCAGTACTTC | CASSLRLAGTSGQTQYF